Listed here are 27 T cell receptor beta chains from one sample, sequenced in a study of T-cell reconstitution after alpha-beta-depleted transplantation in children. Unique molecular identifiers were incorporated during preparation of the TCRbeta library. One entry per CDR3 protein, called by TCRdb with MiXCR from the PCR reads. In the table there are 260,000 or so distinct CDR3 sequences, around 12% of which are singletons. Specimen: PBMCs from the stem cell graft donor, collected from the stem cell graft. These receptor sequences come from a human donor who donated a stem cell graft to a child with acute lymphoblastic leukemia.

This clonotype was picked up many times. The V call is TRBV29-1, the J call TRBJ2-1; D is possibly TRBD1 (6 bases). The CDR3 runs to 16 residues. The germline V gene has CDR1 SQVTM and CDR2 ANQGSEA. Trimming shortened V by 1 base and J by 2 bases, and 15 bases separated the two germline ends. The DNA of the CDR3 is TGCAGCGTTGAAGGCACCGGGACAACGGCCTACAATGAGCAGTTCTTC. As protein: CSVEGTGTTAYNEQFF.

In the case of this clonotype: Possible read error: a much larger clone is one base away. This chain links TRBV12-3 or TRBV12-4 with TRBJ2-1; 9 nucleotides align to TRBD1. V lost 7 bases to trimming and J lost 0 bases; unmatched junction nucleotides: 10. The CDR3 runs 17 residues. DNA of the CDR3: TGTGCCAGCAACGACAGGGGGAGTGGTAGCTCCTACAATGAGCAGTTCTTC. This translates into CASNDRGSGSSYNEQFF.

This clonotype was seen repeatedly, ten times or more. The J gene is TRBJ2-6, the V gene TRBV10-3; TRBD2 agrees at 7 bases. This CDR3 region has 16 residues. Germline lookup yields CDR1 ENHRY and CDR2 SYGVKD. The V gene end was trimmed by 5 bases and the J gene end by 0 bases; junction bases not matched to a gene: 4. CDR3 nucleotides: TGTGCCATCAGTCCCCGGGAGGCCTCTGGGGCCAACGTCCTGACTTTC. Protein product: CAISPREASGANVLTF.

In its sample, this clonotype was seen many times. The junction departs from germline at one end; a sequencing error may be responsible. The chain employs TRBV28 and TRBJ2-5; possibly TRBD1 for D (5 bases). Germline values: CDR1 MDHEN, CDR2 SYDVKM. The CDR3 length is 13 residues. This CDR3 reads CASSFNRPYVSNF. As DNA, the CDR3 is TGTGCCAGCAGTTTTAACAGGCCCTATGTCTCCAACTTC.

This clonotype was found many times. The rearrangement joins TRBV7-9 to TRBJ2-7; perhaps TRBD2 as D (5 bases). Trimming took 4 bases from V and 2 from J, leaving 15 bases between them. CDR1 and CDR2 from the germline V gene are SEHNR and FQNEAQ (reference sequence). This CDR3 has 15 amino acids. The CDR3 sequence is CASSSYRAGPYEQYF. The CDR3 DNA is TGTGCCAGCAGCTCCTACCGGGCGGGTCCCTACGAGCAGTACTTC. Based on the CDR3 plus reference TRBV7-9 and TRBJ2-7, the full variable domain is DTGVSQNPRHKITKRGQNVTFRCDPISEHNRLYWYRQTLGQGPEFLTYFQNEAQLEKSRLLSDRFSAERPKGSFSTLEIQRTEQGDSAMYLCASSSYRAGPYEQYFGPGTRLTVT.

Only a few counts were recorded for this clonotype. The chain combines TRBV7-2 with TRBJ2-5; 7 nucleotides agree with TRBD2. CDR1 SGHTA and CDR2 FQGNSA come from the germline V gene. This CDR3 has 15 residues. Unmatched junction bases numbered 10, after V lost 4 bases and J lost 5 bases. Here the CDR3 reads CASSSSYGRWETQYF. As DNA, the CDR3 is TGTGCCAGCAGCTCCTCGTACGGGAGGTGGGAGACCCAGTACTTC.

This clonotype was counted at least ten times. The chain uses TRBV6-2 or TRBV6-3 and TRBJ2-1; TRBD2 matches at 7 bases. The V and J ends lost 2 bases and 6 bases, in that order; junction bases with no gene match: 13. CDR1 and CDR2 from the germline V gene are MNHEY and SVGEGT. The CDR3 has 17 amino acids. CDR3 in DNA: TGTGCCAGCAGTTACCCGATGACTAGCCGAGTAGGCAATGAGCAGTTCTTC. This codes for CASSYPMTSRVGNEQFF.

This clonotype was seen a handful of times. The V and J genes are TRBV4-2 and TRBJ2-3; D remains unclear. Germline CDR1 reads LGHNA; CDR2 reads YNFKEQ. CDR3 size: 14 residues. The ends were cut back, 0 bases at V and 3 bases at J, with 7 bases in the middle. CDR3 DNA: TGTGCCAGCAGCCAAGATCTCGGTACAGATACGCAGTATTTT. Translated: CASSQDLGTDTQYF.

This clonotype has ten or more counts. This rearrangement joins TRBV5-1 to TRBJ2-1; the D gene is possibly TRBD2 (6 bases). With 3 bases removed from V and 7 bases from J, the gap between germline ends came to 11 bases. The germline V gene encodes CDR1 SGHRS and CDR2 YFSETQ. There are 13 residues in the CDR3. The CDR3 region has the DNA TGCGCCAGCAGCTCCGGGGGTGATAATGAGCAGTTCTTC. Protein sequence: CASSSGGDNEQFF.

This chain uses TRBV7-2 with TRBJ2-7; 9 nucleotides agree with TRBD1. V shed 4 bases and J 2 bases; nucleotides not matched to a gene: 6. The germline CDR1 and CDR2 sequences are SGHTA and FQGNSA. The CDR3 is 15 amino acids. CDR3 bases: TGTGCCAGCAGCTCCTACGGGACAGGGCCCTACGAGCAGTACTTC. Translated: CASSSYGTGPYEQYF.

This clonotype was detected ten times or more. This chain links TRBV24-1 with TRBJ2-3; TRBD1 might be the D (7 bases). The CDR3 runs to 17 residues. The V end lost 5 bases, the J end lost 3 bases, and 20 bases lay between the germline ends. The V gene's germline CDR1 is KGHDR and CDR2 SFDVKD. The CDR3 coding sequence is TGTGCCACCAGTGCCAGAACCCAGGGGGGTCCAACAGATACGCAGTATTTT. Protein: CATSARTQGGPTDTQYF.

In this sample, this clonotype turned up many times. The J gene is TRBJ2-2, the V gene TRBV20-1; 10 nucleotides align to TRBD2. The V segment lost 0 bases and the J segment 5 bases; nucleotides outside the gene matches: 6. CDR1 DFQATT and CDR2 SNEGSKA come from the germline V gene (reference sequence). The CDR3 is 16 residues long. CDR3 loop: CSARDPLAGETGELFF. The DNA for the CDR3 is TGCAGTGCTAGAGATCCCCTAGCGGGGGAAACCGGGGAGCTGTTTTTT.

This clonotype was detected ten times or more. The chain carries TRBV20-1 and TRBJ2-1, with 8 positions matching TRBD1. This CDR3 comprises 15 residues. Trimming removed 1 base from V and 8 bases from J; junction bases left unmatched: 10. CDR1 DFQATT and CDR2 SNEGSKA come from the germline V gene (reference sequence). The CDR3 region has the DNA TGCAGTGCTAGAGCTGATCAGACAGGGGTTTATGAGCAGTTCTTC. Residues: CSARADQTGVYEQFF.

The genes are TRBV4-2 and TRBJ2-1; tentatively, D is TRBD1 or TRBD2 (6 bases each). Germline-derived CDR1 and CDR2 are LGHNA and YNFKEQ. Trimming cost V 4 bases and J 3 bases, with 13 bases left between them. The CDR3 consists of 15 residues. CDR3 nucleotides: TGTGCCAGCAGCCCCGGGGGCTACTGCTACAATGAGCAGTTCTTC. Protein: CASSPGGYCYNEQFF.

This clonotype was found a few times. CDR3 residues: CAISESYSYEQYF. CDR3 coding DNA: TGTGCCATCAGTGAGTCCTACTCCTACGAGCAGTACTTC. The V and J genes are TRBV10-3 and TRBJ2-7; D is undetermined. Germline V gives CDR1 ENHRY, CDR2 SYGVKD. V lost 0 bases to trimming and J lost 0 bases, with 3 bases between them. The CDR3 has 13 amino acids.

This clonotype has more than one count but fewer than ten. The chain joins TRBV24-1 to TRBJ2-1, with unresolved D. The CDR3 is 16 amino acids. CDR1 and CDR2 from the germline V gene are KGHDR and SFDVKD. V was trimmed by 2 bases and J by 0 bases, leaving 10 bases between them. CDR3 DNA: TGTGCCACCAGTGATTCTGAGGTTGGCTCCTACAATGAGCAGTTCTTC. It is translated as CATSDSEVGSYNEQFF.

In its sample, this clonotype was seen many times. The chain carries TRBV3-1 and TRBJ2-4; TRBD2 aligns across 8 bases. Trimming removed 0 bases from V and 6 bases from J; junction bases left unmatched: 1. This CDR3 is built from 14 residues. Germline CDR1 LGHDT, CDR2 YNNKEL (reference sequence). DNA of the CDR3: TGTGCCAGCAGCCAAGACACTAGCGGAAACATTCAGTACTTC. This encodes CASSQDTSGNIQYF. Complete variable domain (other parts from reference TRBV3-1 and TRBJ2-4): DTAVSQTPKYLVTQMGNDKSIKCEQNLGHDTMYWYKQDSKKFLKIMFSYNNKELIINETVPNRFSPKSPDKAHLNLHINSLELGDSAVYFCASSQDTSGNIQYFGAGTRLSVL.

The chain joins TRBV5-4 to TRBJ2-5; the D gene is possibly TRBD2 (6 bases). The CDR3 is 16 amino acids. The V end lost 0 bases, the J end lost 1 base, and 13 bases lay between the germline ends. Per germline, CDR1 SGHNT and CDR2 YYREEE (reference sequence). DNA of the CDR3: TGTGCCAGCAGCTTGGACGGAAGGGGAGGCCAAGAGACCCAGTACTTC. It encodes CASSLDGRGGQETQYF.

This clonotype was counted ten times or more. The chain employs TRBV20-1 and TRBJ2-7; D is perhaps TRBD2 (5 bases). The length of the CDR3 is 10 residues. The germline V gene encodes CDR1 DFQATT and CDR2 SNEGSKA (reference sequence). V was pared by 6 bases and J by 5 bases, with 8 bases between. In DNA form, the CDR3 reads TGCAGTGCGGCCGGGAACGAGCAGTACTTC. This translates into CSAAGNEQYF.

This clonotype was counted ten times or more. This sequence joins TRBV27 and TRBJ2-7, with TRBD2 matching 13 bases. The CDR3 is made up of 16 amino acids. The germline V gene encodes CDR1 MNHEY and CDR2 SMNVEV (reference sequence). The V and J ends lost 5 bases and 5 bases, in that order; junction bases with no gene match: 9. The DNA for the CDR3 is TGTGCCAGCAGTCAACGACTAGCGGGGGGTCACAACGAGCAGTACTTC. Protein: CASSQRLAGGHNEQYF.

Many counts were recorded for this clonotype. The CDR3 is CASSYVYEQYF. CDR3 bases: TGTGCCAGCAGTTACGTCTACGAGCAGTACTTC. The V call is TRBV6-2 or TRBV6-3, the J call TRBJ2-7; D call uncertain. CDR3 length: 11 residues. Trimming took 2 bases from V and 3 from J, leaving 2 bases between them. From germline, CDR1 is MNHEY and CDR2 SVGEGT.

Note on this clonotype: This may stem from a read error, because a much larger clone lies one nucleotide away. This chain links TRBV14 with TRBJ1-1; no clear D. V lost 0 bases and J lost 6, with 14 bases in between. Germline-derived CDR1 and CDR2 are SGHDN and FVKESK. The CDR3 consists of 15 residues. The CDR3 DNA is TGTGCCAGCAGCCAAGAAACCAGCTTAAACGCTGAAGCTTTCTTT. This encodes CASSQETSLNAEAFF.

With regard to this clonotype: Given a much more abundant clone one base away, this may be a read error. The chain couples TRBV9 to TRBJ2-1; D is unresolved. Germline CDR1 SGDLS, CDR2 YYNGEE. This CDR3 contains 13 residues. V was cut by 0 bases and J by 8 bases, with 9 bases left in between. Here the CDR3 DNA reads TGTGCCAGCAGCGTAGATGTTTACTATGAGCAGTTCTTC. Translating gives CASSVDVYYEQFF. The full variable domain, in which reference TRBV9 and TRBJ2-1 provide the parts outside the CDR3, is DSGVTQTPKHLITATGQRVTLRCSPRSGDLSVYWYQQSLDQGLQFLIQYYNGEERAKGNILERFSAQQFPDLHSELNLSSLELGDSALYFCASSVDVYYEQFFGPGTRLTVL.

Worth noting for this clonotype: A much bigger clone sits one base away, suggesting this may be a read error. The rearrangement uses TRBV5-6 and TRBJ1-1; 8 bases agree with TRBD1. Germline assignment: CDR1 SGHDT and CDR2 YYEEEE. The CDR3 consists of 12 residues. The V segment lost 5 bases and the J segment 8 bases; nucleotides outside the gene matches: 5. The DNA of the CDR3 is TGTGCCAGCAGACAGGGGGTGAGAGAAGCTTTCTTT. It specifies CASRQGVREAFF.

V gene TRBV10-3 combines with J gene TRBJ1-1; D is unclear. The CDR3 totals 12 residues. The germline gives CDR1 ENHRY, CDR2 SYGVKD. Trimming pared 10 bases from V and 3 bases from J, leaving 12 bases between. CDR3 in amino acids: CATLERDTEAFF. The CDR3 region has the DNA TGTGCCACCCTCGAACGAGACACTGAAGCTTTCTTT.

This clonotype was counted ten times or more. The chain is built from TRBV9 and TRBJ2-6; D might be TRBD1 (6 bases). Germline V gene data show CDR1 as SGDLS and CDR2 as YYNGEE. Trimming removed 4 bases at V and 9 bases at J, with 14 bases between. This CDR3 spans 14 amino acids. The CDR3 DNA sequence: TGTGCCAGCAGCCCGCCCCAGGGGTTCAACGTCCTGACTTTC. Translated: CASSPPQGFNVLTF. Filled out from reference TRBV9 and TRBJ2-6, the complete variable domain reads DSGVTQTPKHLITATGQRVTLRCSPRSGDLSVYWYQQSLDQGLQFLIQYYNGEERAKGNILERFSAQQFPDLHSELNLSSLELGDSALYFCASSPPQGFNVLTFGAGSRLTVL.

V and J are TRBV20-1 and TRBJ2-6; the D gene could be TRBD1 or TRBD2 (5 bases each). The length of the CDR3 is 15 residues. V shed 1 base and J shed 2 bases, with 9 bases lying between them. CDR1 and CDR2 (germline): DFQATT, SNEGSKA (reference sequence). CDR3 sequence reads: CSARAGGAGANVLTF. CDR3 in DNA: TGCAGTGCTAGAGCTGGGGGAGCTGGGGCCAACGTCCTGACTTTC.